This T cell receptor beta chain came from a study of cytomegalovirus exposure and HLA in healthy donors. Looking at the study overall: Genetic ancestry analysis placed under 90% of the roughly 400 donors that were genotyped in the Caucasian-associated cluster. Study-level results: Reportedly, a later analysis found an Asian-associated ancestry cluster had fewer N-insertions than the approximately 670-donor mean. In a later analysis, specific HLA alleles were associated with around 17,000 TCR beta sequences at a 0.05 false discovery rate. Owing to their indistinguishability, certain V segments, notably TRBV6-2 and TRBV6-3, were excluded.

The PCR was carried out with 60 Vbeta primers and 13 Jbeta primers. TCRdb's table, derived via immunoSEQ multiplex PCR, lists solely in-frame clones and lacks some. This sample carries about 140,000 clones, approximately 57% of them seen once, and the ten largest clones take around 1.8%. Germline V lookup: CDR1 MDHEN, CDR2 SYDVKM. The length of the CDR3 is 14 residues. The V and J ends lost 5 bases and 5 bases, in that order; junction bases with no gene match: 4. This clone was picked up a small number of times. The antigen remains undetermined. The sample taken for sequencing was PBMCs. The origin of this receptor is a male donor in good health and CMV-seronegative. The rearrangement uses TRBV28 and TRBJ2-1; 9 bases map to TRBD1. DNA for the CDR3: TGTGCCAGCAGTCCTTGGGACAGGGACAATGAGCAGTTCTTC. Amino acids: CASSPWDRDNEQFF.